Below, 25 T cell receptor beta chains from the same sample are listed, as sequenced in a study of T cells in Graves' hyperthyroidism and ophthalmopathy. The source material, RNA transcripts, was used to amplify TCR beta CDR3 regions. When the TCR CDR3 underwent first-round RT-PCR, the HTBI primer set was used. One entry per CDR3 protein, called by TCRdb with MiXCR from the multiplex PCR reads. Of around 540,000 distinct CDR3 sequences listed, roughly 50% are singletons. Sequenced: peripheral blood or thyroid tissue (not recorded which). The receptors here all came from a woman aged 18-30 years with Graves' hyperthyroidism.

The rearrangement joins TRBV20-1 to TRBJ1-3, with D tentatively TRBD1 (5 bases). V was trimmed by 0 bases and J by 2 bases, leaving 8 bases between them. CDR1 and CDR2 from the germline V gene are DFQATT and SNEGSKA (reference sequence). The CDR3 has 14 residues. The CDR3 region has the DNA TGCAGTGCTAGAGATCCGGGGGCTGGAAACACCATATATTTT. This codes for CSARDPGAGNTIYF.

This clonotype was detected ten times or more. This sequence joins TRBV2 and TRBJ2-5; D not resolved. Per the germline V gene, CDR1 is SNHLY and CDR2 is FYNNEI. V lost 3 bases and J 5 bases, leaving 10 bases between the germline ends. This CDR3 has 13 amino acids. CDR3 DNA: TGTGCCAGCAGTGAGCGAAGGGCTGAGACCCAGTACTTC. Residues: CASSERRAETQYF. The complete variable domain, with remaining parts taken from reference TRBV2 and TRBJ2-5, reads EPEVTQTPSHQVTQMGQEVILRCVPISNHLYFYWYRQILGQKVEFLVSFYNNEISEKSEIFDDQFSVERPDGSNFTLKIRSTKLEDSAMYFCASSERRAETQYFGPGTRLLVL.

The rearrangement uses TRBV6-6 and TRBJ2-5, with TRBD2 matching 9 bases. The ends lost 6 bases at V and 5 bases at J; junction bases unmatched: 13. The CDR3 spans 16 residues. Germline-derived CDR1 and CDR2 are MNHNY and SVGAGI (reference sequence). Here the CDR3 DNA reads TGTGCCAGCAGCTTAGCGCGGCTAGCGGGACTCGAGACCCAGTACTTC. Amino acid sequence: CASSLARLAGLETQYF.

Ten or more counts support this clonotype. The CDR3 coding sequence is TGTGCCACCAAAGGTGACAACAATCAGCCCCAGCATTTT. Protein product: CATKGDNNQPQHF. The chain combines TRBV24-1 with TRBJ1-5, with no clear D. The CDR3 has 13 residues. V lost 8 bases, J lost 3 bases, and 10 bases lay in between. CDR1 and CDR2 from the germline V gene are KGHDR and SFDVKD.

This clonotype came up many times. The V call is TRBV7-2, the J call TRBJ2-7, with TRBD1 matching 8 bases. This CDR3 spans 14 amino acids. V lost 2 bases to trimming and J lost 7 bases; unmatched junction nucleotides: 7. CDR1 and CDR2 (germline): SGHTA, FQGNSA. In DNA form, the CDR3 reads TGTGCCAGCAGCTTACGCAGGGGGCCTAGGGAGCAGTACTTC. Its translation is CASSLRRGPREQYF. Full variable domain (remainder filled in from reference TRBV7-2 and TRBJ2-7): GAGVSQSPSNKVTEKGKDVELRCDPISGHTALYWYRQSLGQGLEFLIYFQGNSAPDKSGLPSDRFSAERTGGSVSTLTIQRTQQEDSAVYLCASSLRRGPREQYFGPGTRLTVT.

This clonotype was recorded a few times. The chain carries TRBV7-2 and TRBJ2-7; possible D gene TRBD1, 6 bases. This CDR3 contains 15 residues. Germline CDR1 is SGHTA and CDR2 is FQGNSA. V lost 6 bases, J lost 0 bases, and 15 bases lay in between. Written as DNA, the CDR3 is TGTGCCAGCAGTGGGAACCAAGGGGGCTCCTACGAGCAGTACTTC. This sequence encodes CASSGNQGGSYEQYF.

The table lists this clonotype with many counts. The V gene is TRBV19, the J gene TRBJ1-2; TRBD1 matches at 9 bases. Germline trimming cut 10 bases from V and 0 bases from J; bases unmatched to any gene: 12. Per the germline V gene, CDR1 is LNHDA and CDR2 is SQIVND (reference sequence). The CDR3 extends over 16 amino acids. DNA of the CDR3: TGTGCCACTACTCGGCGACAGGGGGATGCTAACTATGGCTACACCTTC. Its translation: CATTRRQGDANYGYTF.

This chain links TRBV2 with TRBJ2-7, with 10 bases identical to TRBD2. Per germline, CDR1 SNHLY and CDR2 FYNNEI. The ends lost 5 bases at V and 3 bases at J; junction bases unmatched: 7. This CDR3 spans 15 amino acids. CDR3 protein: CASSHGLAEYYEQYF. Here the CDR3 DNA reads TGTGCCAGCAGTCACGGACTAGCGGAGTACTACGAGCAGTACTTC.

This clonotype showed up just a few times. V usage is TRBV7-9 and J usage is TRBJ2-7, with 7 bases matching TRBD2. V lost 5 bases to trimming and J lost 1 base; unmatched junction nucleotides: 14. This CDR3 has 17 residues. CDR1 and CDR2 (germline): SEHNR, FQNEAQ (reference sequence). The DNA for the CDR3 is TGTGCCAGCAGCGTTAGTGGTGGCGGGAGAGGTTCCTACGAGCAGTACTTC. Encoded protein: CASSVSGGGRGSYEQYF.

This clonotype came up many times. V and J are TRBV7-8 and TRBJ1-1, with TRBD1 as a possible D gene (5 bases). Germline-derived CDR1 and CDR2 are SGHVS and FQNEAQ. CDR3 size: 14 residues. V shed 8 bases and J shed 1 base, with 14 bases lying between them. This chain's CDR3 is CASLDRNRNTEAFF. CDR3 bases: TGTGCCAGCCTAGACAGAAACCGGAACACTGAAGCTTTCTTT.

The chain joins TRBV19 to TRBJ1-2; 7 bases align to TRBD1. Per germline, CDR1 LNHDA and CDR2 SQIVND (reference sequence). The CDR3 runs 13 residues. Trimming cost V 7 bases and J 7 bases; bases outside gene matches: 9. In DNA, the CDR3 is TGTGCCAGTAACCCGACAGGGACGTCTGGCTACACCTTC. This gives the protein CASNPTGTSGYTF.

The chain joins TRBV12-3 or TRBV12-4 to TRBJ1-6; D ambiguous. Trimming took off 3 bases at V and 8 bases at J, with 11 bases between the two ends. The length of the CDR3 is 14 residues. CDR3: CASSFGLGHSPLHF. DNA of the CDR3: TGTGCCAGCAGTTTTGGGTTAGGCCATTCACCCCTCCACTTT.

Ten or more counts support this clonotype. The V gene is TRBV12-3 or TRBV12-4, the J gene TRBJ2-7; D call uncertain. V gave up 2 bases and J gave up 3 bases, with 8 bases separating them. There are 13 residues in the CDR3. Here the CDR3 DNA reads TGTGCCAGCAGTTTATTGAACTACTACGAGCAGTACTTC. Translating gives CASSLLNYYEQYF.

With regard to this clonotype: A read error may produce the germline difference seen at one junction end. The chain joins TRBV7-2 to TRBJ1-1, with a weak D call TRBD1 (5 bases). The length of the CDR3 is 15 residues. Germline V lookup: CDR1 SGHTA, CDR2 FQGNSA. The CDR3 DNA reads TGCGCCAGCAGCCAAGATATGGGGGGGACCACTGAAGCTTTCTTT. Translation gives CASSQDMGGTTEAFF.

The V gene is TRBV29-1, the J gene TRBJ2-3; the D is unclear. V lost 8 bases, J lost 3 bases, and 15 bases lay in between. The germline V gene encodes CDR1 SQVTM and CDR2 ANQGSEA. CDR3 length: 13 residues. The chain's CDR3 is CSRLRWGTDTQYF. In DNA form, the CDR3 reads TGCAGCCGCCTGAGATGGGGAACAGATACGCAGTATTTT.

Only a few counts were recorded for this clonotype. The CDR3 protein is CASSTRGSEAFF. The CDR3 DNA sequence: TGTGCCAGCAGCACAAGGGGCTCTGAAGCTTTCTTT. This chain joins TRBV6-5 and TRBJ1-1; D is perhaps TRBD1 (5 bases). Trimming took 6 bases from V and 6 from J, leaving 11 bases between them. The germline V gene encodes CDR1 MNHEY and CDR2 SVGAGI. The CDR3 sequence is 12 residues long.

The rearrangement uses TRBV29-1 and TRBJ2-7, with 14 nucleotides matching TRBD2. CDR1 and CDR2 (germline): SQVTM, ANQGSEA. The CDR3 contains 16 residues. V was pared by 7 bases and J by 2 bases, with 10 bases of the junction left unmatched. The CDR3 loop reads CSAAGLAGDITYEQYF. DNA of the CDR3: TGCAGCGCTGCGGGACTAGCGGGGGACATAACCTACGAGCAGTACTTC.

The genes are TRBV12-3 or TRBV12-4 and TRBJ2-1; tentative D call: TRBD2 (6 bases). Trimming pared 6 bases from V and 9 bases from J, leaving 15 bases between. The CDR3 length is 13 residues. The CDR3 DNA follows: TGTGCCAGCAGGGGAAGTTACGGGGGTGAGCAGTTCTTC. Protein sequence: CASRGSYGGEQFF.

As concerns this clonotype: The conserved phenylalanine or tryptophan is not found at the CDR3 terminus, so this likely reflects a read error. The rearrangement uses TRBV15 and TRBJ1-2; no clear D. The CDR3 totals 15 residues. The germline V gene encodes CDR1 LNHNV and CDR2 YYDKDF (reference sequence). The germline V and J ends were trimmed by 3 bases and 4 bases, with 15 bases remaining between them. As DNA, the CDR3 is TGTGCCACCAGCAGTGCTAGTGGGGTCGTCTATGGCTACACCCTC. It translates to CATSSASGVVYGYTL.

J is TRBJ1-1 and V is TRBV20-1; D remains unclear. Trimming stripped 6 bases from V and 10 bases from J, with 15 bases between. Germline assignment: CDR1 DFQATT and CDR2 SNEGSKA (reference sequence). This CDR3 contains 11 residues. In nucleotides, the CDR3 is TGCAGTGCCACGGGAGCCGACTCAGCTTTCTTT. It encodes CSATGADSAFF.

Here the CDR3 DNA reads TGTGCCAGCAGCTTCGGAGGACTCAGCGGTCTAGAGACCCAGTACTTC. Translation gives CASSFGGLSGLETQYF. V is TRBV7-6 and J is TRBJ2-5; D perhaps matches TRBD2 (5 bases). Trimming took off 3 bases at V and 4 bases at J, with 18 bases between the two ends. CDR1 is SGHVS and CDR2 is FNYEAQ in the germline V gene. The CDR3 sequence is 16 residues long.

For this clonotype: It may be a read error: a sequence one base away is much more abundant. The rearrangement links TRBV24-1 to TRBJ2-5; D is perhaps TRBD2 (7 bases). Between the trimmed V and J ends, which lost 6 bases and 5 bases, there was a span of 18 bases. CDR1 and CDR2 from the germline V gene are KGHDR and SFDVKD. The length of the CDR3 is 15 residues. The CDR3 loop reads CATSIWGGGRETQYF. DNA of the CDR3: TGTGCCACCAGTATATGGGGAGGGGGGCGGGAGACCCAGTACTTC.

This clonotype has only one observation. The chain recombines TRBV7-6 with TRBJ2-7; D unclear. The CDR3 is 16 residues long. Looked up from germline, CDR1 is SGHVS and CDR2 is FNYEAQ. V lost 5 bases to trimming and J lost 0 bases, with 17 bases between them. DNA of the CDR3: TGTGCCAGCAGCAGCGTTGAAGGAGACGACTCCTACGAGCAGTACTTC. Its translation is CASSSVEGDDSYEQYF.

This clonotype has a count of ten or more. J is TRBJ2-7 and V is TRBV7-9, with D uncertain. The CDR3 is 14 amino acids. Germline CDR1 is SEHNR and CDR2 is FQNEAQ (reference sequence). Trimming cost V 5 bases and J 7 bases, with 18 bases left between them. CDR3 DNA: TGTGCCAGCAGCCCAAGACTGGGTTCTGGGGAGCAGTACTTC. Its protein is CASSPRLGSGEQYF.

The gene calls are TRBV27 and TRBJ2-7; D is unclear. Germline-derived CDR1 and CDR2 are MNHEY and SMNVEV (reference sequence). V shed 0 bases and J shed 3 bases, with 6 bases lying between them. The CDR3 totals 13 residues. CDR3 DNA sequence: TGTGCCAGCAGTTTATCCAGGTTCTACGAGCAGTACTTC. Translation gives CASSLSRFYEQYF.